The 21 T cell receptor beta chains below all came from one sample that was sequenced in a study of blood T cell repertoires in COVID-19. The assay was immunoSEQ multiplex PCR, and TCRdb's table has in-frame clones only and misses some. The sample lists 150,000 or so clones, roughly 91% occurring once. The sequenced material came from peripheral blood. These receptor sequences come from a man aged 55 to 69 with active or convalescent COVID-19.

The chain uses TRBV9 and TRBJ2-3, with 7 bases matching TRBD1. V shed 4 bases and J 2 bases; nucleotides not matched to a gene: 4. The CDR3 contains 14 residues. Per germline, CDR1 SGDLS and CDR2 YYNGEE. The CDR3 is CASSQGVNTDTQYF. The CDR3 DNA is TGTGCCAGCAGCCAGGGGGTGAACACAGATACGCAGTATTTT.

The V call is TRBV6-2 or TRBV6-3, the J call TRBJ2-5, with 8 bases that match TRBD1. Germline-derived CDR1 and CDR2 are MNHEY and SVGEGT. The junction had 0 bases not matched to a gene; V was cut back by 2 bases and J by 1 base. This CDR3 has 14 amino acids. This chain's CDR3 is CASSYGTGQETQYF. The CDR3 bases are TGTGCCAGCAGTTACGGGACAGGCCAAGAGACCCAGTACTTC.

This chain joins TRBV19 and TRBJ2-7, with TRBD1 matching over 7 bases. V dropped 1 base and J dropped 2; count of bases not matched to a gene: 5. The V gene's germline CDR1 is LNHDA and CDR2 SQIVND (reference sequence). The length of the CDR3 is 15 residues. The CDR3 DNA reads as TGTGCCAGTAGTATAGCAGGGGGACCTCCCTACGAGCAGTACTTC. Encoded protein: CASSIAGGPPYEQYF.

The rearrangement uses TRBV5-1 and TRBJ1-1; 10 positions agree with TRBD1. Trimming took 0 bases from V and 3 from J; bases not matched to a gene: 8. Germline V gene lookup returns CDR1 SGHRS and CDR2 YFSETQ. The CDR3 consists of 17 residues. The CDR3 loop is CASSLDGQGDGDTEAFF. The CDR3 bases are TGCGCCAGCAGCTTGGATGGACAGGGGGATGGGGACACTGAAGCTTTCTTT.

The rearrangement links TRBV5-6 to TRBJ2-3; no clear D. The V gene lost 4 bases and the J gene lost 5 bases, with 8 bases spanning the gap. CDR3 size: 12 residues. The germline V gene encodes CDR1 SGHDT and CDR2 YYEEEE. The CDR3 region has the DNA TGTGCCAGCAGCGCCGGTGTAGATACGCAGTATTTT. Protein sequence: CASSAGVDTQYF.

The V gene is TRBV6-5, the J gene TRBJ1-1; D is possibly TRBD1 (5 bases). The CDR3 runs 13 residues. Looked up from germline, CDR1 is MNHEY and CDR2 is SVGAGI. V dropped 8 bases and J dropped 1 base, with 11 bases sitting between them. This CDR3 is CASLRTKNTEAFF. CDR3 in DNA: TGTGCCAGCCTTCGGACAAAGAACACTGAAGCTTTCTTT.

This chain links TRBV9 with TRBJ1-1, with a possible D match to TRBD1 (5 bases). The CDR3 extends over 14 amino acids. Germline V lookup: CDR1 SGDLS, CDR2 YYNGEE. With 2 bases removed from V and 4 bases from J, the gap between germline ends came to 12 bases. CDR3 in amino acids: CASSVQGSGTEAFF. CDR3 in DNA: TGTGCCAGCAGCGTCCAGGGTTCCGGCACTGAAGCTTTCTTT.

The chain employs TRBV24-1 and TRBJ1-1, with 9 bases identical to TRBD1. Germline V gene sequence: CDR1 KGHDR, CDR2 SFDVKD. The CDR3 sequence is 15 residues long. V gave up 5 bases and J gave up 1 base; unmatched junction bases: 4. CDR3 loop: CATSVGQGGNTEAFF. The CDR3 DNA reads TGTGCCACCAGTGTGGGACAGGGAGGGAACACTGAAGCTTTCTTT.

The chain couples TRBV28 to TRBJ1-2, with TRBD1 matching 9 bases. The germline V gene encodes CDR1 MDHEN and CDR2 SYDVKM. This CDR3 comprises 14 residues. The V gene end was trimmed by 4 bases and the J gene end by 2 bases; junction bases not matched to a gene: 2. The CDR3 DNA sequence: TGTGCCAGCAGTTCCGGGACAGGGAACTATGGCTACACCTTC. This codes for CASSSGTGNYGYTF.

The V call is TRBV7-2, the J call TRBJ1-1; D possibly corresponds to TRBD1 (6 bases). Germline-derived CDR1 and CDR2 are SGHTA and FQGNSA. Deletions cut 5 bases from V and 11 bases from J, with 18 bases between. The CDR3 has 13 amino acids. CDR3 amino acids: CASSPLQGSVAFF. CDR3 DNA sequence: TGTGCCAGCAGCCCATTACAGGGTTCAGTGGCTTTCTTT.

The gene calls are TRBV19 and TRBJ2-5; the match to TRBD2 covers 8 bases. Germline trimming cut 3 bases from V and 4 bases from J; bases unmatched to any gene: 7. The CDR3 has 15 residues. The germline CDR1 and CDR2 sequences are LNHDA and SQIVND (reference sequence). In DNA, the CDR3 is TGTGCCAGTAGTATTAGCGGGAAGGTGGGAGAGACCCAGTACTTC. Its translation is CASSISGKVGETQYF.

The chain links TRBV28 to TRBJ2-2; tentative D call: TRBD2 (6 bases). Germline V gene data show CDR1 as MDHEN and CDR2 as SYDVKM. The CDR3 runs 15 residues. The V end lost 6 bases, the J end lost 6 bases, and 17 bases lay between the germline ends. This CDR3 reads CASSKGLTAAGELFF. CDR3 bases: TGTGCCAGCAGCAAGGGACTCACGGCCGCCGGGGAGCTGTTTTTT.

The CDR3 sequence: CASSRQGANVLTF. DNA of the CDR3: TGTGCCAGCAGTCGTCAGGGGGCCAACGTCCTGACTTTC. The chain links TRBV6-5 to TRBJ2-6; D not certain. This CDR3 is 13 amino acids long. The V gene lost 5 bases and the J gene lost 4 bases, with 6 bases spanning the gap. The germline V gene has CDR1 MNHEY and CDR2 SVGAGI.

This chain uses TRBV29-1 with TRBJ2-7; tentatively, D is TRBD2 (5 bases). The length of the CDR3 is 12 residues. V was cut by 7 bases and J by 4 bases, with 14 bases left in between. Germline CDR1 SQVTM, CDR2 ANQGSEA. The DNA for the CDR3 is TGCAGCGCCATCGGGGTGGTATACGAGCAGTACTTC. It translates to CSAIGVVYEQYF.

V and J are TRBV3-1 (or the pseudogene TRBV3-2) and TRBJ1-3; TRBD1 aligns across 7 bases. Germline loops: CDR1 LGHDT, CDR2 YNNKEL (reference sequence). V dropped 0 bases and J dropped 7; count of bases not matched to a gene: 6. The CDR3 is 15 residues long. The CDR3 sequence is CASSQDLTGANTIYF. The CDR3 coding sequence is TGTGCCAGCAGCCAAGACTTAACAGGGGCCAACACCATATATTTT.

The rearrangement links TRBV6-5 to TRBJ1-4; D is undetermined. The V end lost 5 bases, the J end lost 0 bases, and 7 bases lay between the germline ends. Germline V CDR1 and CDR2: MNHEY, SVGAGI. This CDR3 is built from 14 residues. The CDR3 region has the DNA TGTGCCAGCAGTCAACAGACAACTAATGAAAAACTGTTTTTT. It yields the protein CASSQQTTNEKLFF.

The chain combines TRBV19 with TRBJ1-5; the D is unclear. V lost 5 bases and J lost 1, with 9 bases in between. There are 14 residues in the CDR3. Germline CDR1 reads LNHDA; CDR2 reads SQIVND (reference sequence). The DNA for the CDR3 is TGTGCCAGTAGTGGGTCGGGGAGCAATCAGCCCCAGCATTTT. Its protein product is CASSGSGSNQPQHF.

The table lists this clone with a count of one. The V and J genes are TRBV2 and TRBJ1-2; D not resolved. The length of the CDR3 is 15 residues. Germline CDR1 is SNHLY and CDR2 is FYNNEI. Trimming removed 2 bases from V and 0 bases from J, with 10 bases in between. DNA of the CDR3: TGTGCCAGCAGTGAACGCAGTTCAGCTAACTATGGCTACACCTTC. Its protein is CASSERSSANYGYTF. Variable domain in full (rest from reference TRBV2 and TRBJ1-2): EPEVTQTPSHQVTQMGQEVILRCVPISNHLYFYWYRQILGQKVEFLVSFYNNEISEKSEIFDDQFSVERPDGSNFTLKIRSTKLEDSAMYFCASSERSSANYGYTFGSGTRLTVV.

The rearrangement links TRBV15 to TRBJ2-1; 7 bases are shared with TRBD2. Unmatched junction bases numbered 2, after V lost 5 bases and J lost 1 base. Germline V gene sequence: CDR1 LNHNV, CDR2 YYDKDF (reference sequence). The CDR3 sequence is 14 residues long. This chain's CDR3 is CATSAGESYNEQFF. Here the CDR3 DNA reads TGTGCCACCAGCGCGGGGGAATCCTACAATGAGCAGTTCTTC.

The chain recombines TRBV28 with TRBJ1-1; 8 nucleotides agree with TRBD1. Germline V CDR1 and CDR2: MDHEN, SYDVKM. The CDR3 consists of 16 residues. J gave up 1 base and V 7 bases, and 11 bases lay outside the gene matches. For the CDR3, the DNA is TGTGCCAGCACCGGCCAGGGGGCTGGGGGGAACACTGAAGCTTTCTTT. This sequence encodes CASTGQGAGGNTEAFF.

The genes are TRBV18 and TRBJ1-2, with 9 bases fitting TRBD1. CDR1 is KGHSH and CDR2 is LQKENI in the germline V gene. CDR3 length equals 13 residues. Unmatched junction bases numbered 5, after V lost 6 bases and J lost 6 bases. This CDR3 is CASSHGTGNGYTF. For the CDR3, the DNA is TGTGCCAGCTCTCACGGGACAGGGAATGGCTACACCTTC.